The present TCR beta chain was sequenced within a study of cytomegalovirus exposure and HLA in healthy donors. The wider study: Early on, a data release was issued that held tens of millions of unique TCRs from HLA-typed donors.

In its sample, this clone was seen once. Its antigen remains unidentified. Other DNA sequences in the sample encode the same CDR3. PCR involved 60 Vbeta and 13 Jbeta primers. Sequenced by immunoSEQ multiplex PCR; TCRdb stores in-frame clones only, minus some. The sample consists of about 130,000 clones, about four fifths of them appearing once. Study-wide findings and caveats: In a later analysis, TCR beta V- and J-gene trimming was associated with a missense DCLRE1C variant. The study listed approximately 160 cytomegalovirus-associated TCR beta chains.

The CDR3 contains 16 residues. Specimen: PBMCs. The J gene is TRBJ1-3, the V gene TRBV21-1; the D call in the table, TRBD1, was not verified against the DNA. TRBV21-1 is labeled a pseudogene. The source of this sequence is a woman between 35 and 50 years old in good health and CMV-seropositive. The CDR3 DNA sequence: TGTGCCAGCAGCAAAGCCAGACAGTTCTCTGGAAACACCATATATTTT. Protein sequence: CASSKARQFSGNTIYF.